This TCR beta chain came from a study of blood T cells in healthy people across ages. The germline gives CDR1 SGDLS, CDR2 YYNGEE. V shed 3 bases and J 0 bases; nucleotides not matched to a gene: 8. The CDR3 consists of 18 residues. Worth noting for this clonotype: Its antigen is undetermined.

Study results and limitations: It was found that TCR beta diversity correlated strongly with the percentage of naive T cells. Both naive CD4+ cell counts and diversity were greater in long-lived donors than in aged donors.

Primed by a sample-barcoded 5' primer and a J-beta primer mix, a second PCR proceeded for 7 to 11 cycles. There were at least 3 million CDR3-containing paired-end reads obtained from each sample. Via MiXCR, TCRdb re-called the 5' RACE reads, giving one row per CDR3 protein. This sample has about 1.4 million distinct CDR3 sequences, with approximately 59% found just once. The TCR sequence derives from a man aged 18 to 30 in good health. The chain couples TRBV9 to TRBJ1-6, with TRBD1 matching over 8 bases. Sequences were obtained from blood. CDR3 DNA: TGTGCCAGCAGCGCCTCGACAGGGGACTACTCCTATAATTCACCCCTCCACTTT. This codes for CASSASTGDYSYNSPLHF.